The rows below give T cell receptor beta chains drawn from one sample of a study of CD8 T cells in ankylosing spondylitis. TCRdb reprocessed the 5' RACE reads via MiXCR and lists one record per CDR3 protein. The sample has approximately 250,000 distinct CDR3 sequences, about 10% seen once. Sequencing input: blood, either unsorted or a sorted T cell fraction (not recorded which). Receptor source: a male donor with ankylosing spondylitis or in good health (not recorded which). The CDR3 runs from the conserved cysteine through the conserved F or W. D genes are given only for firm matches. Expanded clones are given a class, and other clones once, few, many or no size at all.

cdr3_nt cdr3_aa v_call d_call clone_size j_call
TGTGCCAGCAGTGACCCGGGACTAGCGGGAGCTAATGAGCAGTTCTTC CASSDPGLAGANEQFF TRBV6-1 TRBD2 - TRBJ2-1
TGCGCCAGCAGCCCTGGATACTTGAGCACAGATACGCAGTATTTT CASSPGYLSTDTQYF TRBV5-1 - many TRBJ2-3
TGTGCCAGCAAACACCAGAACACTGAAGCTTTCTTT CASKHQNTEAFF TRBV6-5 - many TRBJ1-1
TGCAGTGCTCCTAGAGTCCGTCTGAACAACCCCACAGATACGCAGTATTTT CSAPRVRLNNPTDTQYF TRBV20-1 - many TRBJ2-3
TGCAGCGTTGTTTACCCAGGGAGGTATAACTATGGCTACACCTTC CSVVYPGRYNYGYTF TRBV29-1 - many TRBJ1-2
TGTGCCAGCAGAGCGGGGGGGGACGAGCAGTACTTC CASRAGGDEQYF TRBV2 TRBD2 few TRBJ2-7
TGCAGTGTAAAGAGGCCCGGCGGCCCAGATACGCAGTATTTT CSVKRPGGPDTQYF TRBV20-1 - many TRBJ2-3
TGTGCCATCCGGATATCTGGGGCCAACGTCCTGACTTTC CAIRISGANVLTF TRBV10-3 - many TRBJ2-6
TGTGCCAGCTCATCTGTCTCCGGGACAGGGATCTACGAGCAGTACTTC CASSSVSGTGIYEQYF TRBV18 TRBD1 many TRBJ2-7
TGCGCCAGCAGCTTGACTAGCCGGGAGCTGTTTTTT CASSLTSRELFF TRBV5-1 - many TRBJ2-2
TGTGCCAGCAGCCTCGAGGGTACAGCGCGGGCCGGGGCCAACGTCCTGACTTTC CASSLEGTARAGANVLTF TRBV11-1 - many TRBJ2-6
TGCAGTGCTATCCTTTTGGGGCAGCAAAACCAAGAGACCCAGTACTTC CSAILLGQQNQETQYF TRBV20-1 - - TRBJ2-5
TGTGCCAGCAGTTACTCTACGGGGTTGAACACTGAAGCTTTCTTT CASSYSTGLNTEAFF TRBV6-5 - - TRBJ1-1
TGTGCCAGCAGTTTAAAGCTGGCCGGGGAGCTGTTTTTT CASSLKLAGELFF TRBV12-3/TRBV12-4 - many TRBJ2-2
TGTGCCAGCAGTGGGGACAGGGTGACATCCTACGAGCAGTACTTC CASSGDRVTSYEQYF TRBV2 TRBD1 many TRBJ2-7
TGCGCCAGCAATCCCGGGGGACGCAAAGATACGCAGTATTTT CASNPGGRKDTQYF TRBV5-1 - many TRBJ2-3
TGTGCCAGCAGCTTCATAGCGGGAGCGGGGGGCAATGAGCAGTTCTTC CASSFIAGAGGNEQFF TRBV11-2 TRBD2 many TRBJ2-1
TGCGCCTTCAGTCAGCTGGGTTACGAGCAGTACTTC CAFSQLGYEQYF TRBV10-3 - - TRBJ2-7
TGTGCCAGCAGCTTTGGGCCCCTGGACTACGAGCAGTACTTC CASSFGPLDYEQYF TRBV5-6 - few TRBJ2-7
TGTGCCAGCAGCCCGCCGGGGGCAGGCCCCACTGAAGCTTTCTTT CASSPPGAGPTEAFF TRBV7-2 - few TRBJ1-1
TGTGCCAGCAGTTTGTCTGCGGCCAAAACCCTCCACTTT CASSLSAAKTLHF TRBV28 - - TRBJ1-6
TGCAGTGCCAGAGGGGGGGGCGGTTACTCCTACAATGAGCAGTTCTTC CSARGGGGYSYNEQFF TRBV20-1 - many TRBJ2-1
TGTGCCAGCAGCTTAGGGGGGGCCAAGACCTACGAGCAGTACTTC CASSLGGAKTYEQYF TRBV7-2 - few TRBJ2-7
TGTGCCAGCGGGTCGTCGGATACCCAGTACTTC CASGSSDTQYF TRBV12-3/TRBV12-4 - many TRBJ2-5
TGCAGTGCTAGAGATCCCCTGAATCCGGGACAGGGGCAAGAGACCCAGTACTTC CSARDPLNPGQGQETQYF TRBV20-1 TRBD1 few TRBJ2-5
TGTGCCAGCAGCTGGGGGACAGCAGCCAAAAACATTCAGTACTTC CASSWGTAAKNIQYF TRBV5-5 TRBD1 many TRBJ2-4
TGTGCCTGGAGTGTACCTCGACTAGCGGACGAGCAGTACTTC CAWSVPRLADEQYF TRBV30 TRBD2 many TRBJ2-7
TGTGCCAGCACCTCCCCCACGGGGTCTGAAGGCTACACCTTC CASTSPTGSEGYTF TRBV7-2 - few TRBJ1-2
TGTGCCAGCAGCCAAGACTCGCGGAATGAGCAGTTCTTC CASSQDSRNEQFF TRBV4-2 - - TRBJ2-1
TGCGCCAGCAGCTTGGCTCTTATTACAGGCGAGAATGAGCAGTTCTTC CASSLALITGENEQFF TRBV5-1 - many TRBJ2-1
TGTGCCAGCAGCTTGGGACTAGCTACCGGGGAGCTGTTTTTT CASSLGLATGELFF TRBV5-6 TRBD2 few TRBJ2-2
TGCAGTGCTAGACATACAGGGAGGGGCGGGGAGCTGTTTTTT CSARHTGRGGELFF TRBV20-1 - many TRBJ2-2
TGTGCCAGCAGCTCCCTTCAGACAGGGATGAACACTGAAGCTTTCTTT CASSSLQTGMNTEAFF TRBV11-2 TRBD1 - TRBJ1-1
TGCGCCAGCAGTGAGTTTGACAGTAGCAACACTGAAGCTTTCTTT CASSEFDSSNTEAFF TRBV10-1 - many TRBJ1-1
TGCGCCAGCAGCTTGGGTGAGGGGGGTAACGGAGCCTACGAGCAGTACTTC CASSLGEGGNGAYEQYF TRBV5-1 - - TRBJ2-7
TGCAGCGTTGCCGGGAGGGCCGGAAATGAGCAGTTCTTC CSVAGRAGNEQFF TRBV29-1 TRBD2 - TRBJ2-1
TGTGCCAGCAGAGGACAGGGACCCACCGGGGAGCTGTTTTTT CASRGQGPTGELFF TRBV6-4 TRBD1 many TRBJ2-2
TGTGCCAGCAGCCAAGCTCCGGGACTAGCGGGAGGGGCACGCTGGAAAAATGAGCAGTTCTTC CASSQAPGLAGGARWKNEQFF TRBV14 TRBD2 many TRBJ2-1
TGCAGTGCAGCCTCAGGGGCATCCCCCACAGATACGCAGTATTTT CSAASGASPTDTQYF TRBV20-1 - many TRBJ2-3
TGTGCCAGCAGCCCCTCAGACAAGGGAAACACCATATATTTT CASSPSDKGNTIYF TRBV3-1 - many TRBJ1-3
TGCAGTGCCAAGAGCGGGGAGAGCTCCTACGAGCAGTACTTC CSAKSGESSYEQYF TRBV20-1 TRBD2 many TRBJ2-7
TGTGCCAGCAGCTTGTGGACAGGGGATATCTCTGGCTACACCTTC CASSLWTGDISGYTF TRBV5-6 TRBD1 - TRBJ1-2
TGTGCCAGCTCAGCAATGAACACTGAAGCTTTCTTT CASSAMNTEAFF TRBV18 - many TRBJ1-1
TGTGCCAGCAGCTTAGTTGCGGGGATCTCCTACAATGAGCAGTTCTTC CASSLVAGISYNEQFF TRBV7-2 - few TRBJ2-1
TGTGCCAGCAGCTTATCTAGCGGGGGACGTAAAGAGACCCAGTACTTC CASSLSSGGRKETQYF TRBV11-1 TRBD2 few TRBJ2-5
TGTGCCATCAGGGGGGAGCCCTCCTACGAGCAGTACTTC CAIRGEPSYEQYF TRBV10-3 - many TRBJ2-7